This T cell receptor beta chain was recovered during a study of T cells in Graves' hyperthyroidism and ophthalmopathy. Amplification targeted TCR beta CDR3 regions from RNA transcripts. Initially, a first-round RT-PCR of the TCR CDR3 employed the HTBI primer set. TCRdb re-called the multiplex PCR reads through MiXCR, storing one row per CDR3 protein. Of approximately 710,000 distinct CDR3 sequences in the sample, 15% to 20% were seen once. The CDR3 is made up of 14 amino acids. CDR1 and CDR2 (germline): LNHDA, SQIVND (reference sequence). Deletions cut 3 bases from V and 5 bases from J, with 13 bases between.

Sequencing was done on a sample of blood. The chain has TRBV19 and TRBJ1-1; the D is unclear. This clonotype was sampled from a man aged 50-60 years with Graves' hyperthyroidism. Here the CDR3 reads CASSMDPYRTEAFF. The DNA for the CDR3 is TGTGCCAGTAGTATGGACCCATACCGGACTGAAGCTTTCTTT.